The sequence of this TCR delta chain was determined in a study of delta chains in infants with herpesvirus infections (dated by TCRdb to the early 2020s). The study in broad terms: The study prospectively followed a Ugandan infant birth cohort from birth to characterize gammadelta T cell responses to primary cytomegalovirus (CMV) infection. gammadelta TCRs were sequenced from PBMC obtained from some 20 CMV-infected infants (one congenitally infected) and seven to nine CMV-uninfected infants for whom sufficient sample was available. Blood samples from the infants were grouped into approximate ages of 1.5, 4, 8 and 12 months. The study looked for a public fetal Vdelta1/Vgamma8 gammadelta TCR clonotype in infants infected with CMV after birth. The previously published Belgian fetal and cord blood gammadelta TCR data were not generated in this cohort and were added only for comparison. Study-wide findings and limitations: Public-clonotype frequency among Vdelta1 cells appeared to be inversely correlated with age at infection and was observed to decay rapidly, seemingly without persisting beyond about 2 months. Of fewer than 20 CMV-infected infants, several carried the public Vdelta1 clonotype: three infants infected postnatally before 120 days of age and the congenitally infected infant. Limitations noted by the authors included a small sample size and a lack of race- or environment-matched controls, because nearly all Ugandans acquire CMV before adulthood. The public clonotype was found only at the first time point after infection and was absent in uninfected infants and in those infected after 120 days. The public clonotype might still be present below the detection limit in CMV-uninfected infants.

In this sample, this clone turned up a few times. Its antigen remains unidentified. Per-base qualities were not stored, and no clone one base away is much larger. As encoded in the germline V gene, CDR1 is TSWWSYY while CDR2 is QGS. Including cysteine and phenylalanine, the CDR3 has 18 amino acids. The read is trimmed to its CDR3 DNA, 54 bases read in frame from base 1. V was cut back by 4 bases and J by 3 bases, leaving a gap of 24 bases between them. Library method: RT-PCR. To generate TCR cDNA, PBMC RNA underwent reverse transcription with SuperScript II using gamma-chain- and delta-chain-specific primers. After purification with AMPure XP beads, the cDNA was amplified and indexed with Illumina adapters using the Nextera XT Index Kit. An Illumina MiSeq with a V2 300-cycle kit was used to sequence the gammadelta TCR libraries. In the paper's pipeline: Using MiXCR v2.1.12, CDR3 sequences were assembled, and reads were mapped onto D, J and V genes obtained from GenBank. VDJtools v1.2.1 was used to carry out repertoire analyses of the CDR3 clonotypes. With CATT, TCRdb called clones again from the public reads; duplicate DNA rows were later joined. TCRdb's processing, not the study's, gives the V and J calls here. Within this sample are around 1,300 delta-chain clones, with just under 35% of them counted one time only. Around 20% of the sample is taken by the ten largest.

Pregnant women getting prenatal care were recruited in Kampala, Uganda, and their infants were enrolled; maternal HIV status had to be documented. Home visits to families took place weekly, and collection of infant clinical information, oral swabs and peripheral blood began at 6 weeks of age and was repeated every 4 months after that. Blood was collected in heparin tubes, and PBMC were isolated by Ficoll-Paque density gradient centrifugation and cryopreserved. The clonotype comes from a human donor who was a Ugandan infant, either HIV-exposed or HIV-unexposed (not recorded which). This chain is built from TRDV1 and TRDJ1; the D gene is possibly TRDD3, with 6 bases matching. The sample was peripheral blood, taken at time point 1 of longitudinal follow-up. In nucleotide form, the sequence is TGTGCTCTTGGGGCTCGGGGCTGGGGCGCCCCTTTGGCCGATAAACTCATCTTT. The translation is CALGARGWGAPLADKLIF.